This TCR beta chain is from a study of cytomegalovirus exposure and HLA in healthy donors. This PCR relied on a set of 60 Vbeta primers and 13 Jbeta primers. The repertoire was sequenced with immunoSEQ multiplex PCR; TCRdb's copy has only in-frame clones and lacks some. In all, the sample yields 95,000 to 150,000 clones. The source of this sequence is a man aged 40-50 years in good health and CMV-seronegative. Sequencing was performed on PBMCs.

The DNA for the CDR3 is TGTGCCAGCAGCGTGCCCAGGGTGGCAGGTGGCTACACCTTC. This encodes CASSVPRVAGGYTF. This sequence joins TRBV7-2 and TRBJ1-2, with a weak D call TRBD1 (5 bases). This CDR3 has 14 amino acids. V dropped 5 bases and J dropped 7 bases, with 17 bases sitting between them. Germline lookup yields CDR1 SGHTA and CDR2 FQGNSA.